This T cell receptor beta chain was obtained from a study of identical twins. This clonotype was observed at least ten times. Unique molecular identifiers were in the cDNA, with template-switch universal primer binding. TCRdb passed the 5' RACE reads through MiXCR, listing each CDR3 protein once. The table lists about 160,000 distinct CDR3 sequences, roughly 3.5% of them singletons. From germline, CDR1 is MNHEY and CDR2 SVGEGT. The CDR3 consists of 13 residues. V lost 6 bases, J lost 7 bases, and 4 bases stayed unmatched. The chain combines TRBV6-2 or TRBV6-3 with TRBJ2-2; 8 bases match TRBD1. Sequencing used memory T cells sorted from blood. The sequence came from a man between 18 and 29 years old in good health. The CDR3 DNA follows: TGTGCCAGCAGGAGGACAGGGAACGGGGAGCTGTTTTTT. This codes for CASRRTGNGELFF.